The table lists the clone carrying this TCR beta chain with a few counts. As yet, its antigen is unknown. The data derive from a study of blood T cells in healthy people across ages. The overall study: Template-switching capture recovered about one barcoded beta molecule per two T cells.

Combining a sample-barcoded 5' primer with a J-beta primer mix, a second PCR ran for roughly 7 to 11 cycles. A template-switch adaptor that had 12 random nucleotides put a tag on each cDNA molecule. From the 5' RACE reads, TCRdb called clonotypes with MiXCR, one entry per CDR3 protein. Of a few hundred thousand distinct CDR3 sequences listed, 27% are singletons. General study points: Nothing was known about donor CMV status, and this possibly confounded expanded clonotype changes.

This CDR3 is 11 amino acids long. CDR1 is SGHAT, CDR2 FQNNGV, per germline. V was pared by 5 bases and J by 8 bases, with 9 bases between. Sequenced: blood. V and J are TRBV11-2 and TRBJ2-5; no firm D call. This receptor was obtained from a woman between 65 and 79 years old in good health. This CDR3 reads CASSRRITQYF. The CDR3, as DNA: TGTGCCAGCAGCCGAAGAATAACCCAGTACTTC.